The 12 T cell receptor beta chains listed next were all sequenced from one sample in a study of response to subunit inactivated influenza vaccine. MiXCR, applied by TCRdb to the RT-PCR reads, yields one record per CDR3 protein. The sample records hundreds of thousands of distinct CDR3 sequences, 11% being singletons. A further study also used this sample, focusing on T cells expressing NK-cell markers. That investigation notes: As the method of synthesis, 5'RACE template switching with UMIs yielded TCR beta cDNA.

This material consisted of PBMCs from blood, taken on the day of vaccination. These receptors came from a man between 45 and 60 years old who received an inactivated influenza vaccine.

In its sample, this clonotype was seen a few times. The chain joins TRBV11-1 to TRBJ2-3; 13 bases agree with TRBD2. Germline V gene sequence: CDR1 SGHAT, CDR2 FQDESV (reference sequence). This CDR3 has 19 residues. V lost 4 bases and J lost 1; bases outside the gene matches: 11. CDR3 protein: CASSSPPGTSGTGTDTQYF. In DNA form, the CDR3 reads TGTGCCAGCAGCTCCCCTCCGGGGACTAGCGGGACGGGCACAGATACGCAGTATTTT.

V is TRBV18 and J is TRBJ2-1; TRBD2 matches 13 bases. This CDR3 spans 16 amino acids. The germline V gene has CDR1 KGHSH and CDR2 LQKENI. V dropped 0 bases and J dropped 10; count of bases not matched to a gene: 6. Here the CDR3 reads CASSPPNQGLAGEQFF. The CDR3 nucleotides are TGTGCCAGCTCACCACCGAACCAGGGACTAGCGGGAGAGCAGTTCTTC. The full variable domain, with the rest looked up from reference TRBV18 and TRBJ2-1, is NAGVMQNPRHLVRRRGQEARLRCSPMKGHSHVYWYRQLPEEGLKFMVYLQKENIIDESGMPKERFSAEFPKEGPSILRIQQVVRGDSAAYFCASSPPNQGLAGEQFFGPGTRLTVL.

This clonotype was counted only a few times. The chain links TRBV6-5 to TRBJ2-3, with 10 nucleotides matching TRBD2. Trimming at V came to 2 bases and at J to 5 bases, leaving 10 bases not matched to a gene. Per germline, CDR1 MNHEY and CDR2 SVGAGI. This CDR3 is built from 17 residues. DNA of the CDR3: TGTGCCAGCAGTTACGGATTGGCTAGCGGGGGTCGAGATACGCAGTATTTT. Protein product: CASSYGLASGGRDTQYF.

This clonotype was picked up many times. The chain has TRBV28 and TRBJ2-2, with 7 bases lining up with TRBD1. CDR1 MDHEN and CDR2 SYDVKM come from the germline V gene. The CDR3 extends over 15 amino acids. Losses at the gene ends were 2 bases for V and 7 bases for J; bases not matched to a gene: 7. In nucleotides, the CDR3 is TGTGCCAGCAGTTTACTTGCCACAGGGGACGGGGAGCTGTTTTTT. Its translation is CASSLLATGDGELFF.

The chain has TRBV4-3 and TRBJ2-3; the match to TRBD2 covers 11 bases. This CDR3 spans 19 amino acids. Germline CDR1 and CDR2: LGHNA and YSLEER. The J segment lost 2 bases and the V segment lost 3 bases, leaving 13 bases of the junction unmatched. CDR3 coding DNA: TGCGCCAGCAGCCAGGCAATCCGCCGACTAGCGGGGTTCACAGATACGCAGTATTTT. Protein: CASSQAIRRLAGFTDTQYF.

This clonotype has a count of ten or more. The CDR3 sequence is CASSIENLVANQPQHF. The DNA of the CDR3 is TGTGCCAGTAGTATAGAGAACCTCGTTGCCAATCAGCCCCAGCATTTT. This sequence joins TRBV19 and TRBJ1-5; unclear D gene. V gave up 0 bases and J gave up 3 bases, with 12 bases separating them. CDR1 and CDR2 from the germline V gene are LNHDA and SQIVND (reference sequence). CDR3 length: 16 amino acids.

This clonotype was detected only a few times. The V gene is TRBV20-1, the J gene TRBJ2-3; 7 bases match TRBD2. The V gene end was trimmed by 3 bases and the J gene end by 4 bases; junction bases not matched to a gene: 4. The CDR3 length is 13 residues. Germline V gene sequence: CDR1 DFQATT, CDR2 SNEGSKA (reference sequence). The CDR3 DNA sequence: TGCAGTGCTAGCGCGGGAGCGGCAGATACGCAGTATTTT. Its translation is CSASAGAADTQYF.

This clonotype has just a few counts. The chain links TRBV5-1 to TRBJ2-5, with no clear D. Germline assignment: CDR1 SGHRS and CDR2 YFSETQ. Trimming removed 5 bases from V and 0 bases from J, with 14 bases in between. The CDR3 covers 15 residues. CDR3 loop: CASSSGIMNQETQYF. CDR3 in DNA: TGCGCCAGCAGTTCGGGCATAATGAACCAAGAGACCCAGTACTTC.

This clonotype has a handful of counts. The V and J genes are TRBV5-1 and TRBJ2-2; D unresolved. Trimming removed 7 bases at V and 0 bases at J, with 13 bases between. This CDR3 is 15 amino acids long. CDR1 and CDR2 from the germline V gene are SGHRS and YFSETQ. The CDR3 protein is CASWLAAPNTGELFF. The CDR3 bases are TGCGCCAGCTGGTTGGCAGCTCCGAACACCGGGGAGCTGTTTTTT.

Many counts were recorded for this clonotype. The chain is built from TRBV20-1 and TRBJ2-4; TRBD2 matches 11 bases. The length of the CDR3 is 13 residues. With 6 bases clipped from V and 5 bases from J, the junction kept 3 bases outside the gene matches. Germline assignment: CDR1 DFQATT and CDR2 SNEGSKA (reference sequence). The CDR3 DNA is TGCAGTGCAGGGGGACTAGCGGAAAACATTCAGTACTTC. It specifies CSAGGLAENIQYF.

The rearrangement uses TRBV12-3 or TRBV12-4 and TRBJ1-2; D possibly corresponds to TRBD1 (5 bases). CDR3 length: 13 amino acids. The ends were cut back, 1 base at V and 7 bases at J, with 10 bases in the middle. The CDR3 region has the DNA TGTGCCAGCAGTTTAGAGGCAGGGACTGGCTACACCTTC. The encoded protein is CASSLEAGTGYTF.

This clonotype was recorded a few times. This chain links TRBV7-9 with TRBJ1-2; D ambiguous. Germline CDR1 and CDR2: SEHNR and FQNEAQ (reference sequence). With 5 bases removed from V and 6 bases from J, the gap between germline ends came to 10 bases. This CDR3 is 12 amino acids long. This chain's CDR3 is CASSLGRNGYTF. The CDR3 nucleotides are TGTGCCAGCAGCCTAGGGAGAAATGGCTACACCTTC.